One sample yielded the 17 T cell receptor beta chains listed below, sequenced in a study of CD8 T cells in Susac syndrome. When the RNA was reverse transcribed, random hexamers were used with an input of roughly 0.45 to 1 ug. TCRdb redid the calling of the immunoSEQ multiplex PCR reads with MiXCR, one entry per CDR3 protein. The sample lists 180,000 or so distinct CDR3 sequences; about 93% were seen once. The sequenced sample consisted of CD4+ T cells from PBMCs. These TCRs come from a human donor in good health.

This clonotype was seen once. V is TRBV4-1 and J is TRBJ2-3; D is ambiguous. The CDR3 covers 14 residues. The germline CDR1 and CDR2 sequences are MGHRA and YSYEKL. The ends were cut back, 4 bases at V and 5 bases at J, with 13 bases in the middle. The CDR3 sequence: CASSRHLQEDTQYF. CDR3 DNA sequence: TGCGCCAGCAGCCGCCATCTCCAGGAAGATACGCAGTATTTT.

This clonotype was detected once. The rearrangement links TRBV12-3 or TRBV12-4 to TRBJ2-3; no clear D. The CDR3 runs 14 residues. Trimming shortened V by 8 bases and J by 4 bases, and 16 bases separated the two germline ends. CDR3 region: CASVRRQSSDTQYF. For the CDR3, the DNA is TGTGCCAGCGTACGGCGTCAATCATCAGATACGCAGTATTTT.

The chain combines TRBV29-1 with TRBJ1-5, with no clear D. This CDR3 is built from 12 residues. V lost 4 bases, J lost 1 base, and 5 bases lay in between. Germline V CDR1 and CDR2: SQVTM, ANQGSEA. CDR3 loop: CSVAESNQPQHF. DNA of the CDR3: TGCAGCGTTGCGGAGAGCAATCAGCCCCAGCATTTT.

The chain employs TRBV20-1 and TRBJ2-3, with a possible D match to TRBD2 (7 bases). CDR1 is DFQATT and CDR2 is SNEGSKA in the germline V gene (reference sequence). The CDR3 is 12 amino acids. Trimming stripped 0 bases from V and 14 bases from J, with 15 bases between. The CDR3: CSARDSRGGLYF. For the CDR3, the DNA is TGCAGTGCTAGAGATTCCCGCGGGGGCTTGTATTTT.

This sequence joins TRBV20-1 and TRBJ2-7, with D unresolved. The germline V and J ends were trimmed by 0 bases and 2 bases, with 11 bases remaining between them. Germline values: CDR1 DFQATT, CDR2 SNEGSKA (reference sequence). The CDR3 spans 14 residues. The CDR3 DNA reads as TGCAGTGCTAGAGATCCCCGGCCCACCTACGAGCAGTACTTC. Its translation: CSARDPRPTYEQYF.

The rearrangement joins TRBV7-9 to TRBJ1-2; the D is unclear. Germline V gives CDR1 SEHNR, CDR2 FQNEAQ (reference sequence). The germline V and J ends were trimmed by 5 bases and 4 bases, with 17 bases remaining between them. This CDR3 spans 15 amino acids. CDR3 sequence (DNA): TGTGCCAGCAGCCCCGAGGGATCGGGTAGCTATGGCTACACCTTC. Amino acids: CASSPEGSGSYGYTF.

The chain carries TRBV3-1 and TRBJ1-1, with D possibly matching TRBD1 (5 bases). This CDR3 has 14 residues. CDR1 is LGHDT and CDR2 is YNNKEL in the germline V gene (reference sequence). Trimming took 1 base from V and 6 from J, leaving 12 bases between them. In DNA, the CDR3 is TGTGCCAGCAGCCAAGTGGGCCAGGGCGCTGAAGCTTTCTTT. Translating it yields CASSQVGQGAEAFF.

The chain uses TRBV20-1 and TRBJ1-1; TRBD1 agrees at 8 bases. The V gene's germline CDR1 is DFQATT and CDR2 SNEGSKA (reference sequence). CDR3 size: 13 residues. V lost 3 bases, J lost 7 bases, and 7 bases stayed unmatched. This chain's CDR3 is CSARAGGVGEAFF. The CDR3 DNA reads TGCAGTGCTAGGGCAGGGGGCGTTGGTGAAGCTTTCTTT.

The chain recombines TRBV29-1 with TRBJ2-5, with 9 positions matching TRBD2. Germline CDR1 and CDR2: SQVTM and ANQGSEA. V was pared by 6 bases and J by 9 bases, with 17 bases of the junction left unmatched. This CDR3 comprises 15 residues. CDR3 DNA: TGCAGCGTATGGGCGGGAGGGGCCCTCCCGGGGTCCCAGTACTTC. This encodes CSVWAGGALPGSQYF.

This chain joins TRBV9 and TRBJ2-1, with D possibly being TRBD2 (6 bases). V was pared by 2 bases and J by 9 bases, with 15 bases between. The CDR3 totals 14 residues. Germline V lookup: CDR1 SGDLS, CDR2 YYNGEE. In nucleotides, the CDR3 is TGTGCCAGCAGCGTGGGTAGATTGGGGGGTGAGCAGTTCTTC. Encoded protein: CASSVGRLGGEQFF.

The chain carries TRBV2 and TRBJ1-5; possible D gene TRBD1, 5 bases. The CDR3 is made up of 15 amino acids. Trimming removed 6 bases from V and 3 bases from J, with 15 bases in between. Germline values: CDR1 SNHLY, CDR2 FYNNEI. The CDR3 reads CASRRDSTYNQPQHF. The DNA for the CDR3 is TGTGCCAGCAGAAGAGACAGCACTTACAATCAGCCCCAGCATTTT.

The CDR3 DNA sequence: TGCGCCAGCAGCCTAAGCGTCAGATCCTACGAGCAGTACTTC. Its protein is CASSLSVRSYEQYF. This rearrangement joins TRBV4-3 to TRBJ2-7; no firm D call. The V and J ends lost 4 bases and 1 base respectively, with 11 bases between them. The CDR3 length is 14 residues. Germline V lookup: CDR1 LGHNA, CDR2 YSLEER.

CDR3 coding DNA: TGTGCCAGCTCACCCTTCACCACCGGGGAGCTGTTTTTT. Residues: CASSPFTTGELFF. The chain couples TRBV18 to TRBJ2-2; D call uncertain. Trimming took 3 bases from V and 4 from J, leaving 6 bases between them. The germline gives CDR1 KGHSH, CDR2 LQKENI. The CDR3 totals 13 residues.

The DNA of the CDR3 is TGTGCCAGCAGTCCATTCGACAGGGGGGGAGAGACCCAGTACTTC. Protein sequence: CASSPFDRGGETQYF. J is TRBJ2-5 and V is TRBV12-3 or TRBV12-4, with 9 bases identical to TRBD1. This CDR3 contains 15 residues. V shed 5 bases and J 4 bases; nucleotides not matched to a gene: 8.

V and J are TRBV5-6 and TRBJ2-7; 8 bases line up with TRBD1. V lost 5 bases to trimming and J lost 3 bases; unmatched junction nucleotides: 4. Germline loops: CDR1 SGHDT, CDR2 YYEEEE. The CDR3 totals 13 residues. The CDR3 region has the DNA TGTGCCAGCAGGTCCGACAGGGGCTACGAGCAGTACTTC. Its protein is CASRSDRGYEQYF.

The chain combines TRBV30 with TRBJ1-1; D gene unclear. CDR1 and CDR2 from the germline V gene are GTSNPN and SVGIG (reference sequence). This CDR3 is built from 13 residues. Trimming took off 7 bases at V and 2 bases at J, with 14 bases between the two ends. CDR3 sequence: CAYSTDGNTEAFF. CDR3 sequence (DNA): TGTGCCTACTCAACCGACGGTAACACTGAAGCTTTCTTT.

V is TRBV3-1 and J is TRBJ1-5; D gene ambiguous. Germline V gene sequence: CDR1 LGHDT, CDR2 YNNKEL (reference sequence). The CDR3 is 15 amino acids. V was trimmed by 0 bases and J by 0 bases, leaving 6 bases between them. Here the CDR3 DNA reads TGTGCCAGCAGCCAAGATCCGCATAGCAATCAGCCCCAGCATTTT. Translating it yields CASSQDPHSNQPQHF.